These T cell receptor beta chains were read from a single sample in a study of shared clonotypes between healthy human individuals. Profiling relied on immunoSEQ multiplex PCR, and the TCRdb table lists in-frame clones only, not all of them. The sample consists of hundreds of thousands of clones, over 60% of them appearing once. The material sequenced was PBMCs. The receptors come from a woman aged 40-49 years in good health. Some clones in this sample may be carry-over from other donors' samples. CDR3s include the opening cysteine and the closing phenylalanine or tryptophan. Each record gives: clone size, CDR3 length, V gene, D gene, J gene, CDR3 DNA, CDR3 protein. D genes are given only for firm matches. Not all rows give a size; the values are once, few, many and, for expanded clones, a class.

clone_size: .
cdr3_length: 15
v_call: TRBV4-1
d_call: .
j_call: TRBJ2-3
cdr3_nt: TGCGCCAGCAGCCAAGGACTAGTCAGGACAGATACGCAGTATTTT
cdr3_aa: CASSQGLVRTDTQYF

clone_size: .
cdr3_length: 15
v_call: TRBV5-1
d_call: .
j_call: TRBJ2-2
cdr3_nt: TGCGCCAGCAGCTTGGATCGAGGGGGAACCGGGGAGCTGTTTTTT
cdr3_aa: CASSLDRGGTGELFF

clone_size: .
cdr3_length: 14
v_call: TRBV28
d_call: TRBD1
j_call: TRBJ2-7
cdr3_nt: TGTGCCAGCCACCCTCCGGGACAGGGTTACGAGCAGTACTTC
cdr3_aa: CASHPPGQGYEQYF

clone_size: few
cdr3_length: 15
v_call: TRBV28
d_call: TRBD2
j_call: TRBJ2-7
cdr3_nt: TGTGCCAGCAGTCCCCCTGGGGGAGGGCCCGGAGAGCAGTACTTC
cdr3_aa: CASSPPGGGPGEQYF

clone_size: .
cdr3_length: 14
v_call: TRBV5-1
d_call: TRBD2
j_call: TRBJ2-7
cdr3_nt: TGCGCCAGCAGCTCTATAGCGGGAGCCTACGAGCAGTACTTC
cdr3_aa: CASSSIAGAYEQYF

clone_size: .
cdr3_length: 14
v_call: TRBV5-1
d_call: .
j_call: TRBJ2-3
cdr3_nt: TGCGCCAGCAGCTTGGGTGTAGGCACAGATACGCAGTATTTT
cdr3_aa: CASSLGVGTDTQYF

clone_size: .
cdr3_length: 12
v_call: TRBV10-3
d_call: TRBD1
j_call: TRBJ1-2
cdr3_nt: TGTGCCACCGGGACAGGGGCCTATGGCTACACCTTC
cdr3_aa: CATGTGAYGYTF

clone_size: .
cdr3_length: 16
v_call: TRBV19
d_call: .
j_call: TRBJ2-1
cdr3_nt: TGTGCCAGTAGTATTAAATGGTTAGATGGTCACAATGAGCAGTTCTTC
cdr3_aa: CASSIKWLDGHNEQFF

clone_size: .
cdr3_length: 16
v_call: TRBV18
d_call: TRBD2
j_call: TRBJ2-2
cdr3_nt: TGTGCCAGCTCACCCCAACTAGCGGGAGGAACCGGGGAGCTGTTTTTT
cdr3_aa: CASSPQLAGGTGELFF

clone_size: once
cdr3_length: 14
v_call: TRBV28
d_call: .
j_call: TRBJ1-2
cdr3_nt: TGTGCCAGCAGTCGTCGGGGAGGGACCTATGGCTACACCTTC
cdr3_aa: CASSRRGGTYGYTF

clone_size: .
cdr3_length: 15
v_call: TRBV5-1
d_call: .
j_call: TRBJ2-2
cdr3_nt: TGCGCCAGCAGCCAAGGACAGAGTTACACCGGGGAGCTGTTTTTT
cdr3_aa: CASSQGQSYTGELFF

clone_size: .
cdr3_length: 17
v_call: TRBV7-9
d_call: TRBD2
j_call: TRBJ2-1
cdr3_nt: TGTGCCAGCAGCCTCCAGCTAGGTAGCGGGACCTACAATGAGCAGTTCTTC
cdr3_aa: CASSLQLGSGTYNEQFF

clone_size: .
cdr3_length: 14
v_call: TRBV10-3
d_call: TRBD1
j_call: TRBJ2-2
cdr3_nt: TGTGCCATCAGTGAGGACAGGGTTACCGGGGAGCTGTTTTTT
cdr3_aa: CAISEDRVTGELFF

clone_size: .
cdr3_length: 12
v_call: TRBV11-3
d_call: .
j_call: TRBJ1-2
cdr3_nt: TGTGCCAGCAGCCGGGACGTTGCTGGCTACACCTTC
cdr3_aa: CASSRDVAGYTF

clone_size: .
cdr3_length: 13
v_call: TRBV6-5
d_call: .
j_call: TRBJ2-7
cdr3_nt: TGTGCCAGCAGTCGATCGGGGGGCGACGAGCAGTACTTC
cdr3_aa: CASSRSGGDEQYF

clone_size: .
cdr3_length: 15
v_call: TRBV7-2
d_call: .
j_call: TRBJ1-3
cdr3_nt: TGTGCCAGCAGCGTAACAGGAGACTCTGGAAACACCATATATTTT
cdr3_aa: CASSVTGDSGNTIYF

clone_size: .
cdr3_length: 21
v_call: TRBV9
d_call: .
j_call: TRBJ2-3
cdr3_nt: TGTGCCAGCAGCGTAGTGCGGGGCCCGCCCCTCTTTCCAGATAGCACAGATACGCAGTATTTT
cdr3_aa: CASSVVRGPPLFPDSTDTQYF

clone_size: .
cdr3_length: 13
v_call: TRBV18
d_call: .
j_call: TRBJ2-7
cdr3_nt: TGTGCCAGCTCACCACGACCCTTCTACGAGCAGTACTTC
cdr3_aa: CASSPRPFYEQYF

clone_size: .
cdr3_length: 13
v_call: TRBV11-2
d_call: .
j_call: TRBJ1-1
cdr3_nt: TGTGCCAGCAGCTTAGGGGGACACGGAGAAGCTTTCTTT
cdr3_aa: CASSLGGHGEAFF

clone_size: .
cdr3_length: 15
v_call: TRBV27
d_call: TRBD2
j_call: TRBJ2-5
cdr3_nt: TGTGCCAGCAGCACAGCGGGAGACGGGCGGGAGACCCAGTACTTC
cdr3_aa: CASSTAGDGRETQYF

clone_size: .
cdr3_length: 16
v_call: TRBV7-2
d_call: .
j_call: TRBJ1-5
cdr3_nt: TGTGCCAGCACCGCCCAGACAGTGAGGAGCAATCAGCCCCAGCATTTT
cdr3_aa: CASTAQTVRSNQPQHF

clone_size: .
cdr3_length: 16
v_call: TRBV19
d_call: TRBD2
j_call: TRBJ2-4
cdr3_nt: TGTGCCAGTAGTAGCCGGACTAGCGGAAACAAAAACATTCAGTACTTC
cdr3_aa: CASSSRTSGNKNIQYF

clone_size: .
cdr3_length: 18
v_call: TRBV19
d_call: .
j_call: TRBJ2-2
cdr3_nt: TGTGCCAGTAGTTGGGGCAGGGTCGGTTCGGGAAACACCGGGGAGCTGTTTTTT
cdr3_aa: CASSWGRVGSGNTGELFF

clone_size: .
cdr3_length: 15
v_call: TRBV4-1
d_call: .
j_call: TRBJ1-1
cdr3_nt: TGCGCCAGCAGCCTTAGCCAGGGGAGGGAGACTGAAGCTTTCTTT
cdr3_aa: CASSLSQGRETEAFF

clone_size: .
cdr3_length: 15
v_call: TRBV7-9
d_call: .
j_call: TRBJ2-3
cdr3_nt: TGTGCCAGCAGCTTACGTGCTCCCAGCACAGATACGCAGTATTTT
cdr3_aa: CASSLRAPSTDTQYF

clone_size: .
cdr3_length: 13
v_call: TRBV7-8
d_call: TRBD1
j_call: TRBJ2-7
cdr3_nt: TGTGCCAGCAGCAGGAGACAGGGGGGCGAGCAGTACTTC
cdr3_aa: CASSRRQGGEQYF

clone_size: .
cdr3_length: 14
v_call: TRBV5-1
d_call: TRBD1
j_call: TRBJ2-5
cdr3_nt: TGCGCCAGCATGGGACAGTGGGCCCAAGAGACCCAGTACTTC
cdr3_aa: CASMGQWAQETQYF

clone_size: few
cdr3_length: 14
v_call: TRBV6-1
d_call: .
j_call: TRBJ1-1
cdr3_nt: TGTGCCAGCACTCCAGGGACCATGAACACTGAAGCTTTCTTT
cdr3_aa: CASTPGTMNTEAFF

clone_size: .
cdr3_length: 16
v_call: TRBV5-1
d_call: TRBD2
j_call: TRBJ2-7
cdr3_nt: TGCGCCAGCAGTGCCCTCGGTAGCGGGAGGGCCAACGAGCAGTACTTC
cdr3_aa: CASSALGSGRANEQYF

clone_size: few
cdr3_length: 12
v_call: TRBV7-9
d_call: .
j_call: TRBJ2-7
cdr3_nt: TGTGCCAGCAGCTTAGACGGAGTCGAGCAGTACTTC
cdr3_aa: CASSLDGVEQYF

clone_size: .
cdr3_length: 13
v_call: TRBV11-3
d_call: .
j_call: TRBJ2-2
cdr3_nt: TGTGCCAGCAGCTTAGATGGGTCCGGGGAGCTGTTTTTT
cdr3_aa: CASSLDGSGELFF

clone_size: .
cdr3_length: 14
v_call: TRBV18
d_call: TRBD1
j_call: TRBJ1-5
cdr3_nt: TGTGCCAGCTCATCAGGGGGTAGCAATCAGCCCCAGCATTTT
cdr3_aa: CASSSGGSNQPQHF

clone_size: .
cdr3_length: 15
v_call: TRBV18
d_call: TRBD1
j_call: TRBJ1-2
cdr3_nt: TGTGCCAGCTCACCCGTACAGGGGTTTGACTATGGCTACACCTTC
cdr3_aa: CASSPVQGFDYGYTF

clone_size: .
cdr3_length: 16
v_call: TRBV7-8
d_call: .
j_call: TRBJ2-5
cdr3_nt: TGTGCCAGCAGCTTACGGTATACTAGCACCAAAGAGACCCAGTACTTC
cdr3_aa: CASSLRYTSTKETQYF

clone_size: few
cdr3_length: 15
v_call: TRBV19
d_call: .
j_call: TRBJ1-6
cdr3_nt: TGTGCCAGTAGTCTCGACCGGGACATAAGGTCACCCCTCCACTTT
cdr3_aa: CASSLDRDIRSPLHF

clone_size: once
cdr3_length: 17
v_call: TRBV7-2
d_call: .
j_call: TRBJ1-4
cdr3_nt: TGTGCCAGCAGCTTAGGGCCCACACTCCCCGGTAATGAAAAACTGTTTTTT
cdr3_aa: CASSLGPTLPGNEKLFF

clone_size: .
cdr3_length: 12
v_call: TRBV15
d_call: .
j_call: TRBJ2-3
cdr3_nt: TGTGCCACCAGCAAGAGGACAGATACGCAGTATTTT
cdr3_aa: CATSKRTDTQYF

clone_size: .
cdr3_length: 12
v_call: TRBV6-6
d_call: .
j_call: TRBJ1-5
cdr3_nt: TGTGCCAGCAGTCCATTTAATCAGCCCCAGCATTTT
cdr3_aa: CASSPFNQPQHF

clone_size: .
cdr3_length: 16
v_call: TRBV28
d_call: .
j_call: TRBJ1-3
cdr3_nt: TGTGCCAGCAGTCTAGCGGCGGCAGAGAGAGGAAACACCATATATTTT
cdr3_aa: CASSLAAAERGNTIYF

clone_size: .
cdr3_length: 15
v_call: TRBV7-6
d_call: .
j_call: TRBJ1-4
cdr3_nt: TGTGCCAGCAGCCCCCAGACAGGAATTGAGGAAAAACTGTTTTTT
cdr3_aa: CASSPQTGIEEKLFF

clone_size: once
cdr3_length: 15
v_call: TRBV19
d_call: .
j_call: TRBJ2-2
cdr3_nt: TGTGCCAGTAGTATCCCCAAGCTTGCCACCGGGGAGCTGTTTTTT
cdr3_aa: CASSIPKLATGELFF

clone_size: few
cdr3_length: 14
v_call: TRBV6-5
d_call: .
j_call: TRBJ2-5
cdr3_nt: TGTGCCAGCATCGGCCTGGGGGCTGAGGAGACCCAGTACTTC
cdr3_aa: CASIGLGAEETQYF